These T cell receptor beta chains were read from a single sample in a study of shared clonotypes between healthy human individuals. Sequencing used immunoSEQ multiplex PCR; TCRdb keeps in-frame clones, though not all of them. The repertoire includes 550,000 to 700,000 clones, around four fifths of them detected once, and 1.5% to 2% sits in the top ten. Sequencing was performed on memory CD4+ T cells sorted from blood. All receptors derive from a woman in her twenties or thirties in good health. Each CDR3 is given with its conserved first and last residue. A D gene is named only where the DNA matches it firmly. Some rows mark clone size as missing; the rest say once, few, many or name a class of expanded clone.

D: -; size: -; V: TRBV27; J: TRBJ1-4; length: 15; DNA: TGTGCCAGCAGTTCCAACAGCGCTACTAATGAAAAACTGTTTTTT; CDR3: CASSSNSATNEKLFF
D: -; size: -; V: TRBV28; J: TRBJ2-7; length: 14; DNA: TGTGCCAGCAGTTATTTGGGTCAGATCTACGAGCAGTACTTC; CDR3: CASSYLGQIYEQYF
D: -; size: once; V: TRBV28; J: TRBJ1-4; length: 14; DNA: TGTGCCAGCAGTTCCTCTGGGATTAATGAAAAACTGTTTTTT; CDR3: CASSSSGINEKLFF
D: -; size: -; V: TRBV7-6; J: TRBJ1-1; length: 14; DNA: TGTGCCAGCAGCGCAACGGGACAGAACACTGAAGCTTTCTTT; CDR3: CASSATGQNTEAFF
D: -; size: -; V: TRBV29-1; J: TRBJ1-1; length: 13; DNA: TGCAGCGTCCACTTCCCAGGGAACACTGAAGCTTTCTTT; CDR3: CSVHFPGNTEAFF
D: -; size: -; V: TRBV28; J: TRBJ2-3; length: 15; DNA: TGTGCCAGCAGTGGCAGCGGGCTCCACACAGATACGCAGTATTTT; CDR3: CASSGSGLHTDTQYF
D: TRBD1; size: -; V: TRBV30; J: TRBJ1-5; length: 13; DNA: TGTGCCTGGAGCGGCACAGGGGATCAGCCCCAGCATTTT; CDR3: CAWSGTGDQPQHF
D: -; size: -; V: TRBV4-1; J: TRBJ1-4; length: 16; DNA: TGCGCCAGCAGCCAAGGACCGGGCTCGACTAATGAAAAACTGTTTTTT; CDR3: CASSQGPGSTNEKLFF
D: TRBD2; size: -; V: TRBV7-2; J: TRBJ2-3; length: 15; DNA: TGTGCCAGCAGCTTACAGCGGGGGGCGAGGGTTACGCAGTATTTT; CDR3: CASSLQRGARVTQYF
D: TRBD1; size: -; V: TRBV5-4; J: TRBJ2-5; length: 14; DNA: TGTGCCAGCAGCCCGGACAGGGCGGCTGGAGGCCAGTACTTC; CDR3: CASSPDRAAGGQYF
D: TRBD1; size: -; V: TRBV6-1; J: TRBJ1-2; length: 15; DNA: TGTGCCAGCAGTGACCGGACAGGGGGTAACTATGGCTACACCTTC; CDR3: CASSDRTGGNYGYTF
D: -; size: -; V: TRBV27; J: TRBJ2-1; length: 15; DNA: TGTGCCAGCAGTTTAATCTCACCCCCGAAGTCCAGGGAGTTCTTC; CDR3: CASSLISPPKSREFF
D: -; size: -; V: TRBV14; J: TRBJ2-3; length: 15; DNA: TGTGCCAGCAGCCAAGAATTTCTGTCCACAGATACGCAGTATTTT; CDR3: CASSQEFLSTDTQYF
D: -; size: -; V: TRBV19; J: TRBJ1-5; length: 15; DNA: TGTGCCAGTAGTATAGATCTGGGGATAGGTCAGCCCCAGCATTTT; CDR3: CASSIDLGIGQPQHF
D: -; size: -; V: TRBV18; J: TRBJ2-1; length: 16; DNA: TGTGCCAGCTCTCTGTATAGCGTTAGCTCCTACAATGAGCAGTTCTTC; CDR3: CASSLYSVSSYNEQFF
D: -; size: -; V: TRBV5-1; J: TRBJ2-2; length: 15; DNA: TGCGCCAGCAGCTACCGGGACCCCGGGGCCGGGGAGCTGTTTTTT; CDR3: CASSYRDPGAGELFF
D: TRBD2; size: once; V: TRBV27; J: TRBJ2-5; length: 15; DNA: TGTGCCAGCAGTTCTAGCGGGAGGCCATGGGAGACCCAGTACTTC; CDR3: CASSSSGRPWETQYF
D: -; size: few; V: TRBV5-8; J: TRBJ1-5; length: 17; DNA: TGTGCCAGCAGCTTGGGGTCTCGTAGCGATAGCAATCAGCCCCAGCATTTT; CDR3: CASSLGSRSDSNQPQHF
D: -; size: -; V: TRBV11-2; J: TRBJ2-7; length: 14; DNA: TGTGCCAGCAGCGGGGGGGGCACTGCCTACGAGCAGTACTTC; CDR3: CASSGGGTAYEQYF
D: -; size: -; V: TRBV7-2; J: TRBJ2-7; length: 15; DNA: TGTGCCAGCAGCCCGCTAGCGATTAAATTCTACGAGCAGTACTTC; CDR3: CASSPLAIKFYEQYF
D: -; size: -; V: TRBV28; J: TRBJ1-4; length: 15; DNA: TGTGCCAGCAGTTTTTATCCCGGGCCTTATCGAAAGCTGTTTTTT; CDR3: CASSFYPGPYRKLFF
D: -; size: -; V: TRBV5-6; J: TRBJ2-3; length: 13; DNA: TGTGCCAGCAGCTTGGCCGGGACTCTTACGGAGTATTTT; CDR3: CASSLAGTLTEYF
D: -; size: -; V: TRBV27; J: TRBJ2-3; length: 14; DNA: TGTGCCAGCAGGGGGCGCCTTTTCACAGATACGCAGTATTTT; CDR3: CASRGRLFTDTQYF
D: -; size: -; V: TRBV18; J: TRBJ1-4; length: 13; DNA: TGTGCCAGCTCATCCCAGGGAAATGAAAAACTGTTTTTT; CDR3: CASSSQGNEKLFF
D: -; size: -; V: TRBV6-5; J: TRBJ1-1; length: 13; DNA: TGTGCCAGCAGTTACAAAAAGGAAGGTGGAGCTTTCTTT; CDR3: CASSYKKEGGAFF
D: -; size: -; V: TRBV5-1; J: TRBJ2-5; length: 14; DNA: TGCGCCAGCAGCTTGACAGCTCTAGGGGAGACCCAGTACTTC; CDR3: CASSLTALGETQYF
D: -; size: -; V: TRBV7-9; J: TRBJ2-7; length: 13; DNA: TGTGCCAGCAACGGTGGGAACGCCGACGAGCAGTACTTC; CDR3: CASNGGNADEQYF
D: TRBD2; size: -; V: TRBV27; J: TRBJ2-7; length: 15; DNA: TGTGCCAGCAGTTTACTTCCTAGCGGGAGGAACGAGCAGTACTTC; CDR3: CASSLLPSGRNEQYF
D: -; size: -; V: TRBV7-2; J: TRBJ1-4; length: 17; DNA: TGTGCCAGCGGGAGGCAGGGACAATTTGCAACTAATGAAAAACTGTTTTTT; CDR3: CASGRQGQFATNEKLFF
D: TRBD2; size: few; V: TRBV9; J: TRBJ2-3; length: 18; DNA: TGTGCCAGCAGCGCACGGACTAGCGGGAGGGTTGGGAGTGATACGCAGTATTTT; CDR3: CASSARTSGRVGSDTQYF
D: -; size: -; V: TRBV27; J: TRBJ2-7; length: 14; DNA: TGTGCCAGCAGTTTATCGAGACTAGCCTACGAGCAGTACTTC; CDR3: CASSLSRLAYEQYF
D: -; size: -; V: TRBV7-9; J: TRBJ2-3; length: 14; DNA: TGTGCCAGCAGCTTAAGTCTCAGCACAGATACGCAGTATTTT; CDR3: CASSLSLSTDTQYF
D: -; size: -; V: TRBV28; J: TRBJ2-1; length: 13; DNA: TGTGCCAGCAGATTGGGGGTTATCGATGAGCAGTTCTTC; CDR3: CASRLGVIDEQFF
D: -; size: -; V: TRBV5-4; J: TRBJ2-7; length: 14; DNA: TGTGCCAGCAGCCCCCGTGGACAGAGCTACGAGCAGTACTTC; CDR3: CASSPRGQSYEQYF
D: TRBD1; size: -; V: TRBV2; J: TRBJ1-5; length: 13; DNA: TGTGCCAGCAGCGGACAGGGGAACCAGCCCCAGCATTTT; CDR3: CASSGQGNQPQHF
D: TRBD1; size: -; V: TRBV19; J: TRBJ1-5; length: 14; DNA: TGTGCCAGTACCCAGACAGGGGGGGACGGTCCCCAGCATTTT; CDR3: CASTQTGGDGPQHF
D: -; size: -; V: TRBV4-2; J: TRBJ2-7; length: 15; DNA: TGTGCCAGCAGCCAAGATGAGACCAGGTCTGTCGAGCAGTACTTC; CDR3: CASSQDETRSVEQYF
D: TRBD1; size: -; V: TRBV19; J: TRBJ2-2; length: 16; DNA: TGTGCCAGTAGCCCCGGGGTGACAGGGGGGACCGGGGAGCTGTTTTTT; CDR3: CASSPGVTGGTGELFF
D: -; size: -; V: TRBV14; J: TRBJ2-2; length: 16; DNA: TGTGCCAGCAGCCAAGATTGGGGCACGCGCACCGGGGAGCTGTTTTTT; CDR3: CASSQDWGTRTGELFF
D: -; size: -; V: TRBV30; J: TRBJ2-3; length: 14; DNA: TGTGCCTGGAGGAGAGCGACTAGCACAGATACGCAGTATTTT; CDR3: CAWRRATSTDTQYF
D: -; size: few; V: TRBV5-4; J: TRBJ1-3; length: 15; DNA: TGTGCCAGCAGCTTAGACTCACAGGGAATCAACACCATATATTTT; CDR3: CASSLDSQGINTIYF
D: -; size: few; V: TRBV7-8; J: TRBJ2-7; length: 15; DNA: TGTGCCAGCAGCCCGTCGTGGGACTTATACTACGAGCAGTACTTC; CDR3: CASSPSWDLYYEQYF
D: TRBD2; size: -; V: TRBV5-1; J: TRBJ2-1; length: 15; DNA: TGCGCCAGCAGCTTGTTCCTAGCGGTATACAATGAGCAGTTCTTC; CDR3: CASSLFLAVYNEQFF
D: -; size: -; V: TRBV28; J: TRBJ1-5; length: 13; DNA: TGTGCCAGCTGGGACCGACTCAATCAGCCCCAGCATTTT; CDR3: CASWDRLNQPQHF
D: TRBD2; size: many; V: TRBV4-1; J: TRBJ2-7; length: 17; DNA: TGCGCCAGCAGCCAAGTAGATTTGGGACTAGCCACCTACGAGCAGTACTTC; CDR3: CASSQVDLGLATYEQYF
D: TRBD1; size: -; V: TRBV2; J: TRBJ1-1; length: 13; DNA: TGTGCCAGCAGAAACAGGGGGCCCACTGAAGCTTTCTTT; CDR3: CASRNRGPTEAFF
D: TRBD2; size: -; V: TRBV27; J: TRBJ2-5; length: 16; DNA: TGTGCCAGCAGGCAACTGACTAGCTCCTCTCGAGAGACCCAGTACTTC; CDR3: CASRQLTSSSRETQYF
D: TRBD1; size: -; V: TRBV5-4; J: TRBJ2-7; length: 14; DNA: TGTGCCAGCAGCGCGACAGGGGAACACTACGAGCAGTACTTC; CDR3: CASSATGEHYEQYF
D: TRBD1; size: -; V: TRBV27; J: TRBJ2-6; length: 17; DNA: TGTGCCAGCAGGACCACGACAGGGCCCTCTGGGGCCAACGTCCTGACTTTC; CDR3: CASRTTTGPSGANVLTF
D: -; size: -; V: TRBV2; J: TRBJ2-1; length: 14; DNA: TGTGCCAGCAGTGAACGAGCCTCCTACAATGAGCAGTTCTTC; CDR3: CASSERASYNEQFF
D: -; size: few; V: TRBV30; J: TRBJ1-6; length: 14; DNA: TGTGCCTGGAAGCCCGGCGGAGGGTCCGGGACCCTCCACTTT; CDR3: CAWKPGGGSGTLHF
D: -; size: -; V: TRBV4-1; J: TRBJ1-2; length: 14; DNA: TGCGCCAGCAGCCAAGCTTACGGTAACTATGGCTACACCTTC; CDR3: CASSQAYGNYGYTF